This note documents a single T cell receptor (beta chain) sequence. Its antigen remains unidentified. Stated time point: baseline pretreatment blood. Treatment in this sample: 15 Gy SBRT to primary tumor, nephrectomy 4 weeks later. The CDR3 totals 15 residues. Germline CDR1 SEHNR, CDR2 FQNEAQ (reference sequence). V was trimmed by 5 bases and J by 5 bases, leaving 16 bases between them. This sample is drawn from a study of radiation and T cells in renal cell carcinoma. Study-wide findings and caveats: From baseline, blood top tumor clonotypes peaked at 2 weeks post-radiation.

Sequencing used immunoSEQ multiplex PCR; TCRdb keeps in-frame clones, though not all of them. The sample consists of approximately 150,000 clones, about nine tenths of them appearing once. The V and J genes are TRBV7-9 and TRBJ1-5; tentatively, D is TRBD1 (6 bases). The clonotype was recovered from a woman aged 70-85 years with renal cell carcinoma. The sequencing here drew on blood, taken from a patient whose treatment included radiotherapy and nephrectomy. The CDR3 bases are TGTGCCAGCAGCCCAGACGGGGGCGGGGATCAGCCCCAGCATTTT. This codes for CASSPDGGGDQPQHF. The variable domain in full, with the rest retrieved from reference TRBV7-9 and TRBJ1-5, is DTGVSQNPRHKITKRGQNVTFRCDPISEHNRLYWYRQTLGQGPEFLTYFQNEAQLEKSRLLSDRFSAERPKGSFSTLEIQRTEQGDSAMYLCASSPDGGGDQPQHFGDGTRLSIL.